This paragraph reports one T cell receptor beta chain. This specimen belongs to a study of blood T cell repertoires in COVID-19. Study in general: COVID-19 samples collected from the United States, Italy and Spain covered acute and convalescent phases. T cells, B-cell-depleted T cells, or PBMCs supplied cDNA or gDNA.

Seattle enrolled patients during active infection and tracked them longitudinally. In the authors' methods: Amplification from reference gene primers served as the basis for estimated nucleated cell counts. Using immunoSEQ multiplex PCR, the repertoire was profiled, and TCRdb retains in-frame clones only, with some absent. From that table come the V and J calls and clone size; the DNA was used to work out D and trimming. The data contain about 160,000 clones, over 80% of them singletons. V was trimmed by 4 bases and J by 7 bases, leaving 11 bases between them. Germline CDR1 is SQVTM and CDR2 is ANQGSEA. This CDR3 is built from 11 residues.

This clonotype was sampled from a man aged 30 to 39 with COVID-19, enrolled during active disease. This chain connects TRBV29-1 to TRBJ2-7; D possibly corresponds to TRBD2 (5 bases). Sequencing used peripheral blood. CDR3 in DNA: TGCAGCGTTGGGGAGCACGGGGAGCAGTACTTC. The encoded protein is CSVGEHGEQYF.